This T cell receptor beta chain was retrieved from a study of cytomegalovirus exposure and HLA in healthy donors. About the research overall: Among around 400 genotyped donors, around 80% fell in the Caucasian-associated ancestry cluster.

Losses at the gene ends were 4 bases for V and 4 bases for J; bases not matched to a gene: 7. This CDR3 has 16 residues. Germline V gene sequence: CDR1 SGHNT, CDR2 YYREEE (reference sequence). Each donor's status was that of a healthy bone marrow donor. The PCR used 60 Vbeta and 13 Jbeta primers. Some clones are missing from TCRdb's copy, which holds only in-frame ones; the method was immunoSEQ multiplex PCR. The sample yields under 250,000 clones, almost 80% seen once. Note on this clone: The antigen remains undetermined.

Findings and limits, study-wide: For cytomegalovirus status, the classifier reportedly gave diagnoses with high specificity and sensitivity. Indistinguishable V segments such as TRBV6-2 and TRBV6-3 were excluded.

The rearrangement joins TRBV5-4 to TRBJ2-5, with 13 bases identical to TRBD2. The receptor was derived from a male donor in good health and CMV-seronegative. Sequenced input: PBMCs. The CDR3 nucleotides read TGTGCCAGCAGCCCCGGGACTAGCGGGATAGGAGAGACCCAGTACTTC. This encodes CASSPGTSGIGETQYF. Full variable domain (outside the CDR3, taken from reference TRBV5-4 and TRBJ2-5): ETGVTQSPTHLIKTRGQQVTLRCSSQSGHNTVSWYQQALGQGPQFIFQYYREEENGRGNFPPRFSGLQFPNYSSELNVNALELDDSALYLCASSPGTSGIGETQYFGPGTRLLVL.